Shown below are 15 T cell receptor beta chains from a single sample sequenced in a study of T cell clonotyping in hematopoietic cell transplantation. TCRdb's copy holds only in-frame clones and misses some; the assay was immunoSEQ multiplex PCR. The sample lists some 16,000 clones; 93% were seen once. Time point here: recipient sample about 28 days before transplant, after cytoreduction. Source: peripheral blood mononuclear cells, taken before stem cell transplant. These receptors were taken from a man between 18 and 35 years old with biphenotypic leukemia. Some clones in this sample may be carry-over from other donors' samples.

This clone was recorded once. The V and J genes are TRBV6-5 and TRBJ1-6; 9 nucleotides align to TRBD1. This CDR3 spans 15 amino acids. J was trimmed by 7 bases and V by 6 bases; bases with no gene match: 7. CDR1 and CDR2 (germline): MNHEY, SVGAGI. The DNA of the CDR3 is TGTGCCAGCAGACGACAGGGGGGTCAGAATTCACCCCTCCACTTT. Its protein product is CASRRQGGQNSPLHF.

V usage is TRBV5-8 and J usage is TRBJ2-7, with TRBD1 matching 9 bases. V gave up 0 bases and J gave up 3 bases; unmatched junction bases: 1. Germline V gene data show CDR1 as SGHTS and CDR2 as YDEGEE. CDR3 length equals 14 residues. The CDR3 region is CASSLGQGVYEQYF. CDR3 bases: TGTGCCAGCAGCTTGGGACAGGGGGTCTACGAGCAGTACTTC. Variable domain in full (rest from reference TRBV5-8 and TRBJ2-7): EAGVTQSPTHLIKTRGQQATLRCSPISGHTSVYWYQQALGLGLQFLLWYDEGEERNRGNFPPRFSGRQFPNYSSELNVNALELEDSALYLCASSLGQGVYEQYFGPGTRLTVT.

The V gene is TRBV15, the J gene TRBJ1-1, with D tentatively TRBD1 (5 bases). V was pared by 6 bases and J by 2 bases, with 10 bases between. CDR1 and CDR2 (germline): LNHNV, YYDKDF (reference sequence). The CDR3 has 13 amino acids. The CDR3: CATSLQANTEAFF. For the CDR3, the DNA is TGTGCCACCAGTCTACAGGCTAACACTGAAGCTTTCTTT.

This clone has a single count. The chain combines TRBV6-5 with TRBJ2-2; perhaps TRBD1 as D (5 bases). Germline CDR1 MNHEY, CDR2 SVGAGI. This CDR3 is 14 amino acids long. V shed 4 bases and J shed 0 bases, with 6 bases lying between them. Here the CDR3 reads CASSWGTNTGELFF. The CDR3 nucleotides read TGTGCCAGCAGTTGGGGCACGAACACCGGGGAGCTGTTTTTT.

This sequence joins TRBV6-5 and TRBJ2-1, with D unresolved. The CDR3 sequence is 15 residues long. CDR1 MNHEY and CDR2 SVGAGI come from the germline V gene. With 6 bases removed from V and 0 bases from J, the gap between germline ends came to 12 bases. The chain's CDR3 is CASSRRIPSYNEQFF. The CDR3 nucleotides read TGTGCCAGCAGCCGTCGGATACCCTCCTACAATGAGCAGTTCTTC.

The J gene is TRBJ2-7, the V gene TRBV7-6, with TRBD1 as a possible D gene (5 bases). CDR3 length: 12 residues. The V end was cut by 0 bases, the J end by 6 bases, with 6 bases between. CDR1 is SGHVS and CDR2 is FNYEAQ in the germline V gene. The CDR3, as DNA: TGTGCCAGCAGCTTAGCAGGGGCCGAGCAGTACTTC. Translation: CASSLAGAEQYF.

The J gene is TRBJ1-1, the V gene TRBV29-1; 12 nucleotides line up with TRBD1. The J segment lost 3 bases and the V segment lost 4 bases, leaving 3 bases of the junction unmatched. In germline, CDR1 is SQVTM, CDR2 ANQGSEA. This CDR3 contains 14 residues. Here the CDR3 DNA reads TGCAGCGTTGGGGGACAGGGGGCTCACACTGAAGCTTTCTTT. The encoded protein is CSVGGQGAHTEAFF.

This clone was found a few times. In DNA, the CDR3 is TGCGCCAGCAGGCAGACAACTTATAATTCACCCCTCCACTTT. The encoded protein is CASRQTTYNSPLHF. V and J are TRBV10-1 and TRBJ1-6, with D unresolved. Trimming removed 6 bases from V and 4 bases from J, with 10 bases in between. CDR1 and CDR2 (germline): WNHNN, SYGVQD (reference sequence). This CDR3 contains 14 residues.

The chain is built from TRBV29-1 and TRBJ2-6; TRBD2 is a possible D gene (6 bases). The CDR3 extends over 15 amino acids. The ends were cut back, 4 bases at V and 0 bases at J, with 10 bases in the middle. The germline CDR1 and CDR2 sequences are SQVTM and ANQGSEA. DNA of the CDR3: TGCAGCGTTGCGGAGGGGATCTCTGGGGCCAACGTCCTGACTTTC. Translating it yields CSVAEGISGANVLTF. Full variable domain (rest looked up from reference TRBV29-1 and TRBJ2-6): SAVISQKPSRDICQRGTSLTIQCQVDSQVTMMFWYRQQPGQSLTLIATANQGSEATYESGFVIDKFPISRPNLTFSTLTVSNMSPEDSSIYLCSVAEGISGANVLTFGAGSRLTVL.

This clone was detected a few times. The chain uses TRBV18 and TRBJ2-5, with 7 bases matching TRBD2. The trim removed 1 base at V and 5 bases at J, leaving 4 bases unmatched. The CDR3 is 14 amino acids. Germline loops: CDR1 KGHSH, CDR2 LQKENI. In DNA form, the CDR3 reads TGTGCCAGCTCACCACGGAGGGGAGGGGAGACCCAGTACTTC. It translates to CASSPRRGGETQYF.

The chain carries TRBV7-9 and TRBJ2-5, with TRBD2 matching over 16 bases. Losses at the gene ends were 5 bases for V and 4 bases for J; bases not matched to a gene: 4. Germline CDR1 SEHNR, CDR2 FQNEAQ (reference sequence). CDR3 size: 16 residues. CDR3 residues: CASSPGLAGGRETQYF. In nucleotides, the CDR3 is TGTGCCAGCAGCCCGGGACTAGCGGGAGGGCGAGAGACCCAGTACTTC.

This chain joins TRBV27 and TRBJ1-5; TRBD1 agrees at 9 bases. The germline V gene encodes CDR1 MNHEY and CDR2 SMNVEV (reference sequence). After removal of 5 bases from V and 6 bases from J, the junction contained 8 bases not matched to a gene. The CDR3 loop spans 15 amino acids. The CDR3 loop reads CASSPRDRAAQPQHF. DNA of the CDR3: TGTGCCAGCAGTCCCCGGGACAGGGCTGCTCAGCCCCAGCATTTT.

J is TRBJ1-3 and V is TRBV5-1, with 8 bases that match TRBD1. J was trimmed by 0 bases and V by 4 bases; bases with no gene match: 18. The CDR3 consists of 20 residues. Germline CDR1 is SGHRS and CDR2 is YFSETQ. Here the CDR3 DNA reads TGCGCCAGCAGCGACCCCGGGAGCCCCCTAACAGGGGGCTCTGGAAACACCATATATTTT. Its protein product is CASSDPGSPLTGGSGNTIYF.

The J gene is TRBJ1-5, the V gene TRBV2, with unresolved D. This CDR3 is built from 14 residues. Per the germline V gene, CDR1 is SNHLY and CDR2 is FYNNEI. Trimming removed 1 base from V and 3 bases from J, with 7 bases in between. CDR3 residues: CASSEGGNNQPQHF. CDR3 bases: TGTGCCAGCAGTGAAGGAGGGAACAATCAGCCCCAGCATTTT.

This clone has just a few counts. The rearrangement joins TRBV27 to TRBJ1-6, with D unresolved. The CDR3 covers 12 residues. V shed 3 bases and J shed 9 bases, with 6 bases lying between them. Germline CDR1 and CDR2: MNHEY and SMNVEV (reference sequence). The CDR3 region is CASSFLSSPLHF. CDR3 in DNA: TGTGCCAGCAGTTTTCTAAGTTCACCCCTCCACTTT.